Below, 21 T cell receptor beta chains from the same sample are listed, as sequenced in a study of preoperative IRX-2 immunotherapy in early breast cancer. Treatment: preoperative locoregional IRX-2 cytokine immunotherapy. The method was immunoSEQ multiplex PCR; TCRdb's version includes in-frame clones alone and lacks a portion of them. The sample records around 62,000 clones, roughly 94% being singletons. This specimen was acquired from a patient treated with IRX-2 immunotherapy. The receptors originated from a human donor with breast cancer.

The rearrangement links TRBV27 to TRBJ1-2; D not resolved. V was cut by 4 bases and J by 1 base, with 7 bases left in between. The CDR3 consists of 13 residues. Germline V gene data show CDR1 as MNHEY and CDR2 as SMNVEV (reference sequence). The CDR3 nucleotides read TGTGCCAGCAGTTCAACTTATAACTATGGCTACACCTTC. Translated: CASSSTYNYGYTF.

The J gene is TRBJ2-1, the V gene TRBV2; 11 nucleotides align to TRBD2. The CDR3 runs 14 residues. Germline V gene data show CDR1 as SNHLY and CDR2 as FYNNEI. The ends lost 4 bases at V and 7 bases at J; junction bases unmatched: 3. The CDR3 DNA is TGTGCCAGCAGTGGACTAGCGGGGTTAAATGAGCAGTTCTTC. As protein: CASSGLAGLNEQFF.

This clone has a single count. The chain is built from TRBV15 and TRBJ1-5, with D possibly TRBD1 on 6 matching bases. Germline V gives CDR1 LNHNV, CDR2 YYDKDF (reference sequence). The CDR3 consists of 18 residues. Trimming removed 0 bases from V and 3 bases from J, with 18 bases in between. CDR3: CATSRDLGGPKTNQPQHF. DNA for the CDR3: TGTGCCACCAGCAGAGATCTGGGGGGGCCCAAGACCAATCAGCCCCAGCATTTT.

The chain employs TRBV4-3 and TRBJ2-1; TRBD2 matches at 10 bases. The germline V gene encodes CDR1 LGHNA and CDR2 YSLEER. The CDR3 extends over 16 amino acids. The J segment lost 0 bases and the V segment lost 4 bases, leaving 3 bases of the junction unmatched. CDR3 nucleotides: TGCGCCAGCAGCCCGCGGACTAGCGGCTCCTACAATGAGCAGTTCTTC. This sequence encodes CASSPRTSGSYNEQFF.

The genes are TRBV4-1 and TRBJ2-2, with 13 bases identical to TRBD2. The CDR3 runs to 16 residues. CDR1 and CDR2 from the germline V gene are MGHRA and YSYEKL. Trimming at V came to 4 bases and at J to 6 bases, leaving 5 bases not matched to a gene. This CDR3 is CASSRRTSGSSGELFF. DNA for the CDR3: TGCGCCAGCAGCCGACGGACTAGCGGGAGTTCCGGGGAGCTGTTTTTT.

This clone occurred once. The gene calls are TRBV7-3 and TRBJ1-2; TRBD1 agrees at 8 bases. The germline gives CDR1 SGHTA, CDR2 FQGTGA. Trimming cost V 4 bases and J 5 bases; bases outside gene matches: 9. The CDR3 is 15 residues long. CDR3 sequence (DNA): TGTGCCAGCAGCTCTGGACAGGGCGGTCTGTATGGCTACACCTTC. Its translation: CASSSGQGGLYGYTF.

The chain uses TRBV29-1 and TRBJ2-7; D call uncertain. Germline V gene data show CDR1 as SQVTM and CDR2 as ANQGSEA. The CDR3 is made up of 14 amino acids. With 4 bases removed from V and 0 bases from J, the gap between germline ends came to 13 bases. This CDR3 reads CSVATVEDSYEQYF. DNA for the CDR3: TGCAGCGTTGCAACCGTTGAGGACTCCTACGAGCAGTACTTC.

V and J are TRBV21-1 and TRBJ1-2; TRBD1, as called in the table, went unchecked against the DNA. TRBV21-1 constitutes a pseudogene. This CDR3 contains 13 residues. The CDR3 DNA follows: TGTGCCAGCATAGGTCCGAGGGGGAATGGCTACACCTTC. Its protein product is CASIGPRGNGYTF.

The chain joins TRBV5-6 to TRBJ2-1, with 9 bases matching TRBD2. V dropped 2 bases and J dropped 4; count of bases not matched to a gene: 7. Germline V lookup: CDR1 SGHDT, CDR2 YYEEEE. CDR3 length: 16 residues. CDR3 in amino acids: CASSLPTSGLYNEQFF. CDR3 bases: TGTGCCAGCAGCTTACCGACTAGCGGTTTATACAATGAGCAGTTCTTC.

The chain combines TRBV19 with TRBJ1-2, with 7 bases matching TRBD1. This CDR3 has 15 residues. The V segment lost 6 bases and the J segment 2 bases; nucleotides outside the gene matches: 9. Per germline, CDR1 LNHDA and CDR2 SQIVND (reference sequence). The CDR3 nucleotides are TGTGCCAGTAGCCGGACAGGTCTCAGCAACTATGGCTACACCTTC. Protein product: CASSRTGLSNYGYTF.

The CDR3 nucleotides are TGTGCCACCAGGACGGGGGGACACACCGGGGAGCTGTTTTTT. It encodes CATRTGGHTGELFF. This chain links TRBV15 with TRBJ2-2; 7 nucleotides line up with TRBD2. The CDR3 runs 14 residues. V lost 6 bases to trimming and J lost 3 bases; unmatched junction nucleotides: 4. The germline V gene has CDR1 LNHNV and CDR2 YYDKDF (reference sequence).

This chain joins TRBV5-1 and TRBJ1-1; 7 positions match TRBD1. Germline V gene data show CDR1 as SGHRS and CDR2 as YFSETQ. The CDR3 has 13 residues. The V gene end was trimmed by 4 bases and the J gene end by 1 base; junction bases not matched to a gene: 1. CDR3 nucleotide sequence: TGCGCCAGCAGCAGGGGGCAGAACACTGAAGCTTTCTTT. Its protein is CASSRGQNTEAFF.

This chain uses TRBV13 with TRBJ1-4, with a possible D match to TRBD1 (6 bases). This CDR3 has 17 residues. The V end was cut by 5 bases, the J end by 0 bases, with 16 bases between. Germline CDR1 reads PRHDT; CDR2 reads FYEKMQ (reference sequence). The CDR3 coding sequence is TGTGCCAGCAGCGATTCGGGGGCGGGGGCAACTAATGAAAAACTGTTTTTT. Its protein product is CASSDSGAGATNEKLFF. The variable domain in full, with the rest retrieved from reference TRBV13 and TRBJ1-4, is AAGVIQSPRHLIKEKRETATLKCYPIPRHDTVYWYQQGPGQDPQFLISFYEKMQSDKGSIPDRFSAQQFSDYHSELNMSSLELGDSALYFCASSDSGAGATNEKLFFGSGTQLSVL.

The chain uses TRBV2 and TRBJ2-1; D remains ambiguous. Germline V gene lookup returns CDR1 SNHLY and CDR2 FYNNEI. Between the trimmed V and J ends, which lost 3 bases and 8 bases, there was a span of 8 bases. The CDR3 has 12 residues. CDR3 nucleotide sequence: TGTGCCAGCAGTGATGATTGGGATGAGCAGTTCTTC. Its translation: CASSDDWDEQFF. Looking up the rest from reference TRBV2 and TRBJ2-1 gives the full variable domain: EPEVTQTPSHQVTQMGQEVILRCVPISNHLYFYWYRQILGQKVEFLVSFYNNEISEKSEIFDDQFSVERPDGSNFTLKIRSTKLEDSAMYFCASSDDWDEQFFGPGTRLTVL.

This sequence joins TRBV4-2 and TRBJ1-3; tentative D call: TRBD1 (6 bases). V shed 0 bases and J shed 6 bases, with 15 bases lying between them. The CDR3 contains 16 residues. Looked up from germline, CDR1 is LGHNA and CDR2 is YNFKEQ. The CDR3 bases are TGTGCCAGCAGCCAAGATTTCGGGGGGGCGGTAAACACCATATATTTT. As protein: CASSQDFGGAVNTIYF.

The table lists this clone with a count of one. The rearrangement joins TRBV2 to TRBJ2-2; 12 bases are a match to TRBD2. Germline V CDR1 and CDR2: SNHLY, FYNNEI. The CDR3 totals 21 residues. J was trimmed by 6 bases and V by 4 bases; bases with no gene match: 21. The CDR3 DNA sequence: TGTGCCAGCAGTGGCTCGAGTCCCGGGACTAGCGGGTCGGGGGATCCCGGGGAGCTGTTTTTT. This translates into CASSGSSPGTSGSGDPGELFF. The full variable domain, in which reference TRBV2 and TRBJ2-2 provide the parts outside the CDR3, is EPEVTQTPSHQVTQMGQEVILRCVPISNHLYFYWYRQILGQKVEFLVSFYNNEISEKSEIFDDQFSVERPDGSNFTLKIRSTKLEDSAMYFCASSGSSPGTSGSGDPGELFFGEGSRLTVL.

The chain employs TRBV4-3 and TRBJ2-7, with D possibly TRBD2 on 6 matching bases. The germline V and J ends were trimmed by 2 bases and 7 bases, with 15 bases remaining between them. The CDR3 contains 14 residues. Per germline, CDR1 LGHNA and CDR2 YSLEER. The CDR3 sequence: CASSQSTGVGEQYF. In nucleotides, the CDR3 is TGCGCCAGCAGCCAATCAACGGGGGTAGGAGAGCAGTACTTC.

The chain joins TRBV28 to TRBJ2-7; D is unclear. CDR3 length: 16 amino acids. The V end was cut by 4 bases, the J end by 1 base, with 17 bases between. Germline assignment: CDR1 MDHEN and CDR2 SYDVKM. The CDR3 nucleotides read TGTGCCAGCAGTTCAACAACTGATCGACTTTCCTACGAGCAGTACTTC. Protein: CASSSTTDRLSYEQYF.

J is TRBJ1-1 and V is TRBV12-5; tentative D call: TRBD1 (5 bases). CDR3 length: 16 residues. Trimming took off 1 base at V and 8 bases at J, with 20 bases between the two ends. Germline-derived CDR1 and CDR2 are LGHNT and FRNRAP. CDR3 protein: CASGLGSRDSEREAFF. The DNA for the CDR3 is TGTGCTAGTGGTTTGGGAAGCCGGGACTCCGAAAGGGAAGCTTTCTTT.

The chain is built from TRBV28 and TRBJ2-5; 11 bases are a match to TRBD2. V trimming: 5 bases; J trimming: 3 bases; junction bases outside the gene matches: 8. CDR3 length equals 16 residues. Germline V gives CDR1 MDHEN, CDR2 SYDVKM. CDR3 amino acids: CASSDRLAGLEETQYF. The CDR3 nucleotides are TGTGCCAGCAGTGACCGACTAGCGGGACTGGAAGAGACCCAGTACTTC.

The V call is TRBV5-1, the J call TRBJ2-7; D might be TRBD2 (5 bases). This CDR3 is 15 amino acids long. Germline values: CDR1 SGHRS, CDR2 YFSETQ. Trimming cost V 4 bases and J 1 base, with 15 bases left between them. The CDR3 is CASSLNVGDSYEQYF. The CDR3 bases are TGCGCCAGCAGCCTAAACGTCGGGGATTCCTACGAGCAGTACTTC.